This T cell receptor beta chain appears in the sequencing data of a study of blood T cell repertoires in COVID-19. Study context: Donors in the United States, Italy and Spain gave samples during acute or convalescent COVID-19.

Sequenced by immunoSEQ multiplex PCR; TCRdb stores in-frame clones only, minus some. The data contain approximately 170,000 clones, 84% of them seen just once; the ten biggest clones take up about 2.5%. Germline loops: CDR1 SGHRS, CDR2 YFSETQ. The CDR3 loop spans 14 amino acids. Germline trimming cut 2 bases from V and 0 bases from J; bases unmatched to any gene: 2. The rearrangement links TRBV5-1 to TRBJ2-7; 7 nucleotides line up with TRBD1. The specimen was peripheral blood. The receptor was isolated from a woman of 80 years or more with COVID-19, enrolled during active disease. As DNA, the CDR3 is TGCGCCAGCAGCTTCAACAGGGGCTCCTACGAGCAGTACTTC. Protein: CASSFNRGSYEQYF.